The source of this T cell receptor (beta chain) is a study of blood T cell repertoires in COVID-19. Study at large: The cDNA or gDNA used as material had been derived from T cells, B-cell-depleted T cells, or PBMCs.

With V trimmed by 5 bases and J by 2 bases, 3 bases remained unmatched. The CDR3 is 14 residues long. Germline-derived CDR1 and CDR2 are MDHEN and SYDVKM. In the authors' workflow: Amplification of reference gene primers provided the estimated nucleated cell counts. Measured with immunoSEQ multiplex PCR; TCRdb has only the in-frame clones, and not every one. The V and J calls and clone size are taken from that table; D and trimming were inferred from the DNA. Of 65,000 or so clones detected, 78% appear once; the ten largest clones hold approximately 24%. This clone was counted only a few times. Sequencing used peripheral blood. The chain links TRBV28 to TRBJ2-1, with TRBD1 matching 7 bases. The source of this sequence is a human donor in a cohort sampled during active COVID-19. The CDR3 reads CASSRQGAYNEQFF. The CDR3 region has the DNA TGTGCCAGCAGTCGGCAGGGGGCCTACAATGAGCAGTTCTTC.